This entry lists 18 T cell receptor beta chains sequenced from one sample in a study of beta chain features in type 1 diabetes. The study, taken as a whole, reports: In every one of the four CD4+ subsets, TCRB CDR3s were moderately but significantly shorter in Type 1 diabetes patients.

Their recognized antigens are unknown. Isolated RNA was reverse transcribed in full, so expressed TCRB transcripts were sequenced. Produced via immunoSEQ multiplex PCR; TCRdb's table is partial and in-frame only. The top ten clones hold approximately 0.02% of a sample with hundreds of thousands of clones, under 15% of them seen once. Sample: naive CD4+ T cells from blood. The receptors stem from a man aged 18 to 30 with type 1 diabetes.

This chain connects TRBV2 to TRBJ2-5; D tentatively reads TRBD1 or TRBD2 (6 bases each). Germline V gives CDR1 SNHLY, CDR2 FYNNEI. Trimming removed 3 bases at V and 4 bases at J, with 15 bases between. This CDR3 comprises 15 residues. The CDR3 sequence is CASSDPGGFRETQYF. The CDR3 nucleotides read TGTGCCAGCAGTGATCCCGGGGGCTTTCGAGAGACCCAGTACTTC.

This clone was seen a few times. V usage is TRBV5-4 and J usage is TRBJ1-2; D is undetermined. Per germline, CDR1 SGHNT and CDR2 YYREEE (reference sequence). The CDR3 contains 14 residues. V was clipped by 2 bases and J by 1 base, with 9 bases between them. CDR3 residues: CASSFGMGNYGYTF. DNA for the CDR3: TGTGCCAGCAGCTTCGGGATGGGTAACTATGGCTACACCTTC.

This clone was seen a few times. The rearrangement uses TRBV7-2 and TRBJ2-6, with no clear D. V lost 1 base to trimming and J lost 4 bases, with 14 bases between them. The V gene's germline CDR1 is SGHTA and CDR2 FQGNSA. CDR3 length: 17 residues. In DNA form, the CDR3 reads TGTGCCAGCAGCTTAGAGGCAGGCTTATGGGGGGCCAACGTCCTGACTTTC. It yields the protein CASSLEAGLWGANVLTF.

The chain has TRBV5-1 and TRBJ1-2; D is perhaps TRBD1 (5 bases). The CDR3 contains 13 residues. V was shortened by 3 bases and J by 2 bases, with 8 bases between the two germline ends. Germline CDR1 and CDR2: SGHRS and YFSETQ. The CDR3 region has the DNA TGCGCCAGCAGCTCGTCAGGGAACTATGGCTACACCTTC. It encodes CASSSSGNYGYTF.

Comments on this clone: Other DNA sequences of this sample code for an identical CDR3. J is TRBJ2-5 and V is TRBV9; 9 nucleotides match TRBD2. CDR1 SGDLS and CDR2 YYNGEE come from the germline V gene. V dropped 0 bases and J dropped 2; count of bases not matched to a gene: 5. This CDR3 is built from 16 residues. This chain's CDR3 is CASSVAGLAGQETQYF. CDR3 nucleotides: TGTGCCAGCAGCGTAGCTGGTCTAGCGGGACAAGAGACCCAGTACTTC.

This sequence joins TRBV28 and TRBJ1-5; TRBD1 agrees at 10 bases. V trimming: 5 bases; J trimming: 7 bases; junction bases outside the gene matches: 11. The CDR3 is 16 residues long. From germline, CDR1 is MDHEN and CDR2 SYDVKM. CDR3 nucleotide sequence: TGTGCCAGCAGTCTCCGGACAGGGGGGCTTGGGCAGCCCCAGCATTTT. This translates into CASSLRTGGLGQPQHF.

This clone came up a few times. The V call is TRBV30, the J call TRBJ2-5; D is uncertain. The CDR3 spans 14 residues. Germline V gene sequence: CDR1 GTSNPN, CDR2 SVGIG (reference sequence). Trimming took off 0 bases at V and 1 base at J, with 9 bases between the two ends. In DNA, the CDR3 is TGTGCCTGGAGTGTGCCCCCGGGCCAAGAGACCCAGTACTTC. Its protein is CAWSVPPGQETQYF. The full variable domain, rest sourced from reference TRBV30 and TRBJ2-5, is SQTIHQWPATLVQPVGSPLSLECTVEGTSNPNLYWYRQAAGRGLQLLFYSVGIGQISSEVPQNLSASRPQDRQFILSSKKLLLSDSGFYLCAWSVPPGQETQYFGPGTRLLVL.

This clone was seen a few times. V usage is TRBV5-1 and J usage is TRBJ1-2; 7 positions match TRBD1. Germline-derived CDR1 and CDR2 are SGHRS and YFSETQ. The CDR3 length is 14 residues. V was pared by 1 base and J by 3 bases, with 3 bases of the junction left unmatched. The CDR3 is CASSLSGQDYGYTF. In DNA, the CDR3 is TGCGCCAGCAGCTTGTCCGGACAGGACTATGGCTACACCTTC.

This clone was seen only a few times. The J gene is TRBJ1-3, the V gene TRBV7-2; no reliable D call. V lost 5 bases, J lost 0 bases, and 14 bases lay in between. The CDR3 contains 16 residues. Per germline, CDR1 SGHTA and CDR2 FQGNSA. CDR3 sequence reads: CASSPMDPSSGNTIYF. The CDR3 coding sequence is TGTGCCAGCAGCCCGATGGACCCCAGCTCTGGAAACACCATATATTTT. The full variable domain, completed using reference TRBV7-2 and TRBJ1-3, is GAGVSQSPSNKVTEKGKDVELRCDPISGHTALYWYRQSLGQGLEFLIYFQGNSAPDKSGLPSDRFSAERTGGSVSTLTIQRTQQEDSAVYLCASSPMDPSSGNTIYFGEGSWLTVV.

This clone appeared a few times. This rearrangement joins TRBV6-5 to TRBJ2-3; D is tentatively TRBD1 or TRBD2 (5 bases each). Germline loops: CDR1 MNHEY, CDR2 SVGAGI. CDR3 length equals 13 residues. Trimming stripped 7 bases from V and 6 bases from J, with 14 bases between. The CDR3 nucleotides read TGTGCCAGCAAACGATCGGGGACGGATACGCAGTATTTT. Amino acid sequence: CASKRSGTDTQYF.

The chain recombines TRBV2 with TRBJ1-2; D remains unclear. Between the trimmed V and J ends, which lost 5 bases and 3 bases, there was a span of 13 bases. Germline V gene lookup returns CDR1 SNHLY and CDR2 FYNNEI. The CDR3 length is 14 residues. CDR3 sequence: CASSLQVTDYGYTF. The CDR3 DNA is TGTGCCAGCAGTCTCCAGGTTACCGACTATGGCTACACCTTC. Based on the CDR3 plus reference TRBV2 and TRBJ1-2, the full variable domain is EPEVTQTPSHQVTQMGQEVILRCVPISNHLYFYWYRQILGQKVEFLVSFYNNEISEKSEIFDDQFSVERPDGSNFTLKIRSTKLEDSAMYFCASSLQVTDYGYTFGSGTRLTVV.

This clone has a handful of counts. V is TRBV19 and J is TRBJ2-1, with 8 positions matching TRBD2. There are 15 residues in the CDR3. Trimming at V came to 10 bases and at J to 6 bases, leaving 14 bases not matched to a gene. The germline CDR1 and CDR2 sequences are LNHDA and SQIVND (reference sequence). CDR3 nucleotide sequence: TGTGCCACCAGCAAACCCGGACTAGCAGGCAATGAGCAGTTCTTC. Amino acid sequence: CATSKPGLAGNEQFF.

The chain carries TRBV7-2 and TRBJ1-2, with D uncertain. V was trimmed by 2 bases and J by 7 bases, leaving 8 bases between them. The germline CDR1 and CDR2 sequences are SGHTA and FQGNSA. The CDR3 has 12 residues. CDR3 sequence reads: CASSLRPSGYTF. Here the CDR3 DNA reads TGTGCCAGCAGCTTACGTCCAAGTGGCTACACCTTC.

Only a few counts were recorded for this clone. This chain uses TRBV14 with TRBJ2-1; 11 bases fit TRBD2. The germline V gene encodes CDR1 SGHDN and CDR2 FVKESK. V was clipped by 6 bases and J by 8 bases; unmatched bases: 9. This CDR3 spans 15 amino acids. The DNA of the CDR3 is TGTGCCAGCAGAAAAATTAGCGGGGGGGCCGATGAGCAGTTCTTC. It specifies CASRKISGGADEQFF.

V gene TRBV7-2 combines with J gene TRBJ2-5; 8 bases are shared with TRBD1. The V and J ends lost 5 bases and 5 bases, in that order; junction bases with no gene match: 13. The germline gives CDR1 SGHTA, CDR2 FQGNSA. The CDR3 has 16 residues. The CDR3 nucleotides read TGTGCCAGCAGCCGATTTGGGCCAGGGGGCCGCGAGACCCAGTACTTC. It yields the protein CASSRFGPGGRETQYF.

This clone has only a few counts. Other DNA variants within this sample encode the same CDR3. The rearrangement joins TRBV2 to TRBJ2-1; D not resolved. The CDR3 is made up of 11 amino acids. The V end lost 8 bases, the J end lost 3 bases, and 5 bases lay between the germline ends. CDR1 is SNHLY, CDR2 FYNNEI, per germline. CDR3 DNA sequence: TGTGCCAGCCGCCGCTACAATGAGCAGTTCTTC. This sequence encodes CASRRYNEQFF.

This clone has just a few counts. V is TRBV11-2 and J is TRBJ2-7; D is perhaps TRBD2 (5 bases). The V and J ends lost 6 bases and 5 bases respectively, with 14 bases between them. CDR1 and CDR2 (germline): SGHAT, FQNNGV. This CDR3 is 13 amino acids long. Here the CDR3 reads CASSTGVANEQYF. CDR3 nucleotide sequence: TGTGCCAGCAGTACCGGGGTGGCTAACGAGCAGTACTTC. Filled out from reference TRBV11-2 and TRBJ2-7, the complete variable domain reads EAGVAQSPRYKIIEKRQSVAFWCNPISGHATLYWYQQILGQGPKLLIQFQNNGVVDDSQLPKDRFSAERLKGVDSTLKIQPAKLEDSAVYLCASSTGVANEQYFGPGTRLTVT.

In this sample, this clone turned up a few times. This CDR3 is also generated by other DNA sequences in the sample. The chain carries TRBV6-5 and TRBJ2-5; D is undetermined. The CDR3 covers 13 residues. V was cut by 0 bases and J by 3 bases, with 5 bases left in between. From germline, CDR1 is MNHEY and CDR2 SVGAGI. CDR3 nucleotides: TGTGCCAGCAGTTACTCAGGTGAAGAGACCCAGTACTTC. Residues: CASSYSGEETQYF.